Given below is one TCR beta chain in context. Its antigen is unknown. The data were taken from a study of human T cells and chemical hapten exposure. Across the study: While the approximately 24-week study was under way, patients received diphenylcyclopropenone on the scalp every week. Whole-study findings and limits: Significantly greater numbers of large CDR3 similarity clusters came from expanded TCRs than from controls. Alopecia in all donors means immunity may differ from healthy individuals.

V lost 5 bases and J lost 4, with 19 bases in between. The CDR3 runs 15 residues. Germline lookup yields CDR1 DFQATT and CDR2 SNEGSKA (reference sequence). Time point in this sample: patch test 1, 2 weeks after DPC sensitization. Treatment: therapeutic diphenylcyclopropenone sensitization with weekly scalp DPC. The library put unique molecular identifiers onto individual cDNA molecules. A single record per CDR3 protein comes from TCRdb applying MiXCR to the RACE reads. The sample has roughly 200,000 distinct CDR3 sequences, 20% to 25% seen once. This TCR came from a woman in her forties or fifties with alopecia areata. Some clones in this sample may be carry-over from other donors' samples. The V and J genes are TRBV20-1 and TRBJ2-3; D is possibly TRBD2 (6 bases). The sample consisted of whole blood, taken in connection with sensitization to the hapten diphenylcyclopropenone (DPC). CDR3 sequence reads: CSAWRTNGRADTQYF. CDR3 nucleotide sequence: TGCAGTGCTTGGAGGACTAACGGGAGAGCAGATACGCAGTATTTT.